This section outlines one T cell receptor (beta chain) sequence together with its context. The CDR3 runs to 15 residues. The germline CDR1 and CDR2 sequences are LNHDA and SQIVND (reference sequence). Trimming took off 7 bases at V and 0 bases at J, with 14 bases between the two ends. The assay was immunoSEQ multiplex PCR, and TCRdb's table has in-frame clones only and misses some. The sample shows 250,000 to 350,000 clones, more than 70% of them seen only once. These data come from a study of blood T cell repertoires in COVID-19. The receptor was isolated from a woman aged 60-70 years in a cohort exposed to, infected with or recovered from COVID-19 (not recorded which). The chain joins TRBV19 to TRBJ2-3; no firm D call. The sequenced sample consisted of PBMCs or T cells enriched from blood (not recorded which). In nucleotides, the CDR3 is TGTGCCAGTATGAGGTCCAGTCGGAGCACAGATACGCAGTATTTT. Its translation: CASMRSSRSTDTQYF. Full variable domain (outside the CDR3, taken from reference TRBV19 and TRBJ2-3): DGGITQSPKYLFRKEGQNVTLSCEQNLNHDAMYWYRQDPGQGLRLIYYSQIVNDFQKGDIAEGYSVSREKKESFPLTVTSAQKNPTAFYLCASMRSSRSTDTQYFGPGTRLTVL.